This paragraph reports one TCR beta chain. Study processing details: The assay estimated nucleated cells by amplifying reference gene primers. The method was immunoSEQ multiplex PCR; TCRdb's version includes in-frame clones alone and lacks a portion of them. That table supplies the V and J calls and clone size; D and trimming were determined from the DNA. Of roughly 69,000 clones listed, 90% are singletons. The source of the sample is a study of blood T cell repertoires in COVID-19. Study details: The United States, Italy and Spain provided the acute and convalescent COVID-19 samples. PBMCs, B-cell-depleted T cells, or T cells were the source of the cDNA or gDNA that made up the material.

There are 13 residues in the CDR3. Between the trimmed V and J ends, which lost 6 bases and 5 bases, there was a span of 16 bases. From germline, CDR1 is SQVTM and CDR2 ANQGSEA. This chain uses TRBV29-1 with TRBJ1-1; D ambiguous. The sample comprised peripheral blood. This sequence originates from a man aged 45 to 65 with acute or convalescent COVID-19. The CDR3 protein is CSVTFGEATEAFF. The CDR3 bases are TGCAGCGTCACCTTCGGGGAGGCGACTGAAGCTTTCTTT.